The 8 T cell receptor beta chains presented below share a single source sample, sequenced in a study of early T cells in non-severe SARS-CoV-2 infection. TCRdb analysed the 5' RACE reads with MiXCR anew, one entry per CDR3 protein. The table has about 40,000 distinct CDR3 sequences, over 4% seen once. The sequenced material came from whole blood. The receptors were sampled from an adult who was a healthcare worker with PCR-confirmed SARS-CoV-2 infection or an uninfected control (not recorded which).

This clonotype has just a few counts. This chain links TRBV7-2 with TRBJ1-6; 7 nucleotides agree with TRBD1. The V gene's germline CDR1 is SGHTA and CDR2 FQGNSA. The CDR3 has 16 amino acids. The V gene end was trimmed by 1 base and the J gene end by 9 bases; junction bases not matched to a gene: 9. The CDR3 coding sequence is TGTGCCAGCAGCTTAGTTGGGACAGCCGGGGGTTCACCCCTCCACTTT. Protein sequence: CASSLVGTAGGSPLHF.

This clonotype was counted many times. The rearrangement uses TRBV5-6 and TRBJ2-5, with 7 positions matching TRBD1. J was trimmed by 4 bases and V by 5 bases; bases with no gene match: 11. The CDR3 has 15 residues. CDR1 and CDR2 (germline): SGHDT, YYEEEE. CDR3 sequence: CASRPGQDSGETQYF. In DNA form, the CDR3 reads TGTGCCAGCAGACCCGGACAGGACTCAGGAGAGACCCAGTACTTC.

DNA for the CDR3: TGTGCCTGGAGTGTATACAGAATGAACACTGAAGCTTTCTTT. Residues: CAWSVYRMNTEAFF. The J gene is TRBJ1-1, the V gene TRBV30, with D hard to call. The ends were cut back, 0 bases at V and 0 bases at J, with 8 bases in the middle. The germline V gene has CDR1 GTSNPN and CDR2 SVGIG (reference sequence). This CDR3 has 14 residues.

The chain has TRBV19 and TRBJ1-2; unclear D gene. Germline V lookup: CDR1 LNHDA, CDR2 SQIVND (reference sequence). V was shortened by 5 bases and J by 6 bases, with 7 bases between the two germline ends. This CDR3 spans 11 amino acids. For the CDR3, the DNA is TGTGCCAGTAGTCTGTCGGATGGCTACACCTTC. Translation: CASSLSDGYTF. Drawing the rest from reference TRBV19 and TRBJ1-2, the complete variable domain is DGGITQSPKYLFRKEGQNVTLSCEQNLNHDAMYWYRQDPGQGLRLIYYSQIVNDFQKGDIAEGYSVSREKKESFPLTVTSAQKNPTAFYLCASSLSDGYTFGSGTRLTVV.

This chain joins TRBV6-6 and TRBJ1-1; D remains ambiguous. The CDR3 is 13 residues long. In germline, CDR1 is MNHNY, CDR2 SVGAGI (reference sequence). V shed 2 bases and J shed 2 bases, with 6 bases lying between them. CDR3 sequence: CASSYAGNTEAFF. The CDR3 DNA sequence: TGTGCCAGCAGTTACGCAGGTAACACTGAAGCTTTCTTT.

This clonotype was recorded many times. This chain uses TRBV7-9 with TRBJ1-2, with D possibly being TRBD1 (6 bases). The CDR3 has 13 amino acids. The V gene's germline CDR1 is SEHNR and CDR2 FQNEAQ (reference sequence). Trimming cost V 5 bases and J 8 bases, with 15 bases left between them. The CDR3 nucleotides are TGTGCCAGCAGCAGAGACAGGTTGAACGGCTACACCTTC. It specifies CASSRDRLNGYTF.

The V call is TRBV20-1, the J call TRBJ2-5; TRBD1 aligns across 8 bases. With 5 bases clipped from V and 2 bases from J, the junction kept 1 base outside the gene matches. Germline lookup yields CDR1 DFQATT and CDR2 SNEGSKA (reference sequence). CDR3 size: 12 residues. Here the CDR3 DNA reads TGCAGTGCTGACAGGGGACAAGAGACCCAGTACTTC. Translating it yields CSADRGQETQYF.

This clonotype was picked up many times. The chain links TRBV6-5 to TRBJ1-2; D is unresolved. Trimming shortened V by 2 bases and J by 8 bases, and 15 bases separated the two germline ends. The CDR3 totals 14 residues. Per the germline V gene, CDR1 is MNHEY and CDR2 is SVGAGI. The CDR3 coding sequence is TGTGCCAGCAGTTACGGCCAGGCAGGCCGAGGCTACACCTTC. It is translated as CASSYGQAGRGYTF.